A single sample is the source of the 10 T cell receptor beta chains below, sequenced in a study of shared clonotypes between healthy human individuals. Naive-designated CD8 cells lacked CD45RO, were positively enriched for CCR7, and omitted terminally differentiated effector memory CD45RA+ cells. The repertoire was sequenced with immunoSEQ multiplex PCR; TCRdb's copy has only in-frame clones and lacks some. The sample holds roughly 590,000 clones, roughly 95% seen once. Sequencing input: naive CD8+ T cells sorted from blood. The origin of the receptors is a woman aged 25 to 45 in good health.

This chain links TRBV28 with TRBJ1-2; D possibly corresponds to TRBD1 (6 bases). Trimming took 6 bases from V and 0 from J, leaving 11 bases between them. The CDR3 is made up of 14 amino acids. The germline V gene encodes CDR1 MDHEN and CDR2 SYDVKM. The DNA for the CDR3 is TGTGCCAGCAGACGACGGACAGCTAACTATGGCTACACCTTC. This encodes CASRRRTANYGYTF.

The chain employs TRBV5-4 and TRBJ2-7, with 8 bases lining up with TRBD1. There are 15 residues in the CDR3. V lost 0 bases, J lost 5 bases, and 7 bases stayed unmatched. In germline, CDR1 is SGHNT, CDR2 YYREEE (reference sequence). DNA for the CDR3: TGTGCCAGCAGCTTGGATGCAGGGGGCAGCAACGAGCAGTACTTC. This encodes CASSLDAGGSNEQYF.

V is TRBV6-5 and J is TRBJ2-7; D might be TRBD2 (6 bases). Trimming took 0 bases from V and 6 from J, leaving 9 bases between them. Germline assignment: CDR1 MNHEY and CDR2 SVGAGI. The CDR3 length is 13 residues. CDR3 DNA: TGTGCCAGCAGTTACTCGTTGGGGGGCGAGCAGTACTTC. Its protein is CASSYSLGGEQYF.

The gene calls are TRBV28 and TRBJ2-3, with TRBD1 identical over 7 bases. V trimming: 2 bases; J trimming: 1 base; junction bases outside the gene matches: 3. In germline, CDR1 is MDHEN, CDR2 SYDVKM. This CDR3 is built from 15 residues. The CDR3 spells CASSLVDRGTDTQYF. DNA of the CDR3: TGTGCCAGCAGTTTAGTCGACAGGGGCACAGATACGCAGTATTTT.

J is TRBJ1-5 and V is TRBV7-9, with unresolved D. V lost 3 bases, J lost 4 bases, and 10 bases lay in between. CDR3 length equals 14 residues. Germline CDR1 and CDR2: SEHNR and FQNEAQ (reference sequence). CDR3 bases: TGTGCCAGCAGCTTTGCACAGCCTAATCAGCCCCAGCATTTT. Protein: CASSFAQPNQPQHF.

The gene calls are TRBV5-1 and TRBJ2-7; possible D gene TRBD1, 6 bases. Germline assignment: CDR1 SGHRS and CDR2 YFSETQ. This CDR3 is built from 13 residues. V was pared by 2 bases and J by 6 bases, with 12 bases between. The CDR3 reads CASSFPGAGEQYF. The CDR3 region has the DNA TGCGCCAGCAGCTTCCCAGGGGCAGGCGAGCAGTACTTC.

This chain links TRBV28 with TRBJ1-1; D possibly corresponds to TRBD1 (6 bases). Trimming took off 5 bases at V and 4 bases at J, with 17 bases between the two ends. The length of the CDR3 is 15 residues. CDR1 and CDR2 (germline): MDHEN, SYDVKM. This chain's CDR3 is CASSPDRMTSTEAFF. The CDR3 DNA sequence: TGTGCCAGCAGTCCCGACAGGATGACCTCCACTGAAGCTTTCTTT.

This chain links TRBV4-1 with TRBJ2-1; no firm D call. Germline V gives CDR1 MGHRA, CDR2 YSYEKL. V was trimmed by 0 bases and J by 8 bases, leaving 11 bases between them. The CDR3 sequence is 14 residues long. The CDR3 loop reads CASSQDLESHEQFF. In DNA, the CDR3 is TGCGCCAGCAGCCAAGATTTGGAGAGTCATGAGCAGTTCTTC.

The V and J genes are TRBV28 and TRBJ2-2, with D possibly being TRBD1 (6 bases). From germline, CDR1 is MDHEN and CDR2 SYDVKM. V lost 2 bases and J lost 8, with 27 bases in between. This CDR3 spans 19 amino acids. CDR3 protein: CASSLGSQGPERLTGELFF. In nucleotides, the CDR3 is TGTGCCAGCAGTTTAGGCAGCCAGGGGCCGGAGCGGCTAACAGGGGAGCTGTTTTTT.

CDR3 sequence: CASSWTVGETQYF. The CDR3 bases are TGTGCCAGTAGCTGGACAGTCGGGGAGACCCAGTACTTC. The rearrangement links TRBV19 to TRBJ2-5, with D tentatively TRBD1 (6 bases). The V gene lost 6 bases and the J gene lost 5 bases, with 13 bases spanning the gap. The CDR3 has 13 residues. Germline-derived CDR1 and CDR2 are LNHDA and SQIVND (reference sequence).